The rows below give T cell receptor beta chains drawn from one sample of a study of blood T cells in healthy people across ages. TCRdb called the 5' RACE reads again in MiXCR, with one record for every CDR3 protein. This sample has 1.5 million to 2 million distinct CDR3 sequences, with 30% to 40% found just once. Sequencing input: blood. The receptors originated from a woman aged 25 to 45 in good health. Each CDR3 is given with its conserved first and last residue. D genes are given only for firm matches. Not every row has a clone size; where given, it reads once, few, many or a size class.

v_call: TRBV27; j_call: TRBJ2-2; d_call: -; cdr3_length: 13; clone_size: -; cdr3_nt: TGTGCCAGCCGGTGGAAGGAGGGCGGGGAGCTGTTTTTT; cdr3_aa: CASRWKEGGELFF
v_call: TRBV6-6; j_call: TRBJ2-3; d_call: TRBD2; cdr3_length: 14; clone_size: many; cdr3_nt: TGTGCCAGCAGTTACGTGGGGGGAGGGAATACGCAGTATTTT; cdr3_aa: CASSYVGGGNTQYF
v_call: TRBV20-1; j_call: TRBJ2-5; d_call: -; cdr3_length: 15; clone_size: -; cdr3_nt: TGCAGTGCTTCCCCCCAGGGGGGGCCGCAAGAGACCCAGTACTTC; cdr3_aa: CSASPQGGPQETQYF
v_call: TRBV11-2; j_call: TRBJ2-2; d_call: -; cdr3_length: 16; clone_size: -; cdr3_nt: TGTGCCAGCAGCCCGGTCGGGCGACTGTACACCGGGGAGCTGTTTTTT; cdr3_aa: CASSPVGRLYTGELFF
v_call: TRBV10-2; j_call: TRBJ1-1; d_call: TRBD1; cdr3_length: 17; clone_size: -; cdr3_nt: TGCGCCAGCAGTGGCGGTTTCTCCGGGACAGAGGACACTGAAGCTTTCTTT; cdr3_aa: CASSGGFSGTEDTEAFF
v_call: TRBV27; j_call: TRBJ1-1; d_call: -; cdr3_length: 11; clone_size: many; cdr3_nt: TGTGCCACCGTTAGGGGACCTGAAGCTTTCTTT; cdr3_aa: CATVRGPEAFF
v_call: TRBV6-5; j_call: TRBJ1-2; d_call: -; cdr3_length: 13; clone_size: few; cdr3_nt: TGTGCCAGTAGAAAAGACCAAAACTATGGCTACACCTTC; cdr3_aa: CASRKDQNYGYTF
v_call: TRBV9; j_call: TRBJ2-3; d_call: TRBD2; cdr3_length: 15; clone_size: -; cdr3_nt: TGTGCCTGCAGCCAAGACGGGGGGGCCACAGATACGCAGTATTTT; cdr3_aa: CACSQDGGATDTQYF
v_call: TRBV3-1; j_call: TRBJ2-5; d_call: TRBD1; cdr3_length: 16; clone_size: -; cdr3_nt: TGTGCCAGCAGCCAAAGAGGGCCAGGGGGCCAAGAGACCCAGTACTTC; cdr3_aa: CASSQRGPGGQETQYF
v_call: TRBV28; j_call: TRBJ2-5; d_call: TRBD1; cdr3_length: 15; clone_size: many; cdr3_nt: TGTGCCAGCAGCCATAGTGGCCAGGGGGAAGAGACCCAGTACTTC; cdr3_aa: CASSHSGQGEETQYF
v_call: TRBV12-3/TRBV12-4; j_call: TRBJ1-2; d_call: -; cdr3_length: 13; clone_size: few; cdr3_nt: TGTGCCAGCAGTCATGCTGGGGCGGCTGGCTACACCTTC; cdr3_aa: CASSHAGAAGYTF
v_call: TRBV3-1; j_call: TRBJ1-1; d_call: TRBD1; cdr3_length: 13; clone_size: -; cdr3_nt: TGTGCCAGCAGTGTGGGACAGGGAGTCCCAGCTTTCTTT; cdr3_aa: CASSVGQGVPAFF
v_call: TRBV6-1; j_call: TRBJ2-5; d_call: -; cdr3_length: 13; clone_size: few; cdr3_nt: TGTGCCAGCAGTGATAAGAGTCAGGAGACCCAGTACTTC; cdr3_aa: CASSDKSQETQYF
v_call: TRBV5-1; j_call: TRBJ1-2; d_call: -; cdr3_length: 15; clone_size: -; cdr3_nt: TGCGCCAGCAGCTTGGCGGGGCAGGCAGGCTATGGCTACACCTTC; cdr3_aa: CASSLAGQAGYGYTF
v_call: TRBV20-1; j_call: TRBJ2-7; d_call: TRBD2; cdr3_length: 17; clone_size: -; cdr3_nt: TGCAGTGCTGGGGGGACTAGCGGGAGGCCCCCCTCCCACGAGCAGTACTTC; cdr3_aa: CSAGGTSGRPPSHEQYF
v_call: TRBV7-2; j_call: TRBJ2-7; d_call: -; cdr3_length: 13; clone_size: -; cdr3_nt: TGTGCCAGCAGCTTGCATCCCCCCTACGAGCAGTACTTC; cdr3_aa: CASSLHPPYEQYF
v_call: TRBV28; j_call: TRBJ1-4; d_call: TRBD1; cdr3_length: 16; clone_size: few; cdr3_nt: TGTGCCAGCACCCATGCAGGGGGGATAACTAATGAAAAACTGTTTTTT; cdr3_aa: CASTHAGGITNEKLFF
v_call: TRBV5-5; j_call: TRBJ1-1; d_call: -; cdr3_length: 12; clone_size: -; cdr3_nt: TGTGCCAGCAGCTCCACGGACCCGACGGCTTTCTTT; cdr3_aa: CASSSTDPTAFF
v_call: TRBV10-3; j_call: TRBJ1-2; d_call: TRBD1; cdr3_length: 17; clone_size: -; cdr3_nt: TGTGCCATCAGTGGGCTGGGACAGGGATCAGCTAACTATGGCTACACCTTC; cdr3_aa: CAISGLGQGSANYGYTF
v_call: TRBV20-1; j_call: TRBJ2-1; d_call: TRBD1; cdr3_length: 16; clone_size: few; cdr3_nt: TGCAGTGCTAGAAGGGTGGGGACAGGACTCTACAATGAGCAGTTCTTC; cdr3_aa: CSARRVGTGLYNEQFF
v_call: TRBV20-1; j_call: TRBJ2-2; d_call: TRBD2; cdr3_length: 17; clone_size: few; cdr3_nt: TGCAGTGCTAGAGATCTCGCACTAGCGGGAGCTACCGGGGAGCTGTTTTTT; cdr3_aa: CSARDLALAGATGELFF
v_call: TRBV20-1; j_call: TRBJ1-2; d_call: -; cdr3_length: 16; clone_size: few; cdr3_nt: TGCAGTGCTAGAGATAATATGGGCCAGTTTAACTATGGCTACACCTTC; cdr3_aa: CSARDNMGQFNYGYTF
v_call: TRBV6-1; j_call: TRBJ1-2; d_call: -; cdr3_length: 13; clone_size: -; cdr3_nt: TGTGCCAGCAGTGAAGCGATGACAGGAGGCTACACCTTC; cdr3_aa: CASSEAMTGGYTF
v_call: TRBV3-1; j_call: TRBJ2-5; d_call: -; cdr3_length: 14; clone_size: few; cdr3_nt: TGTGCCAGCAGCGAAGCCACTTCCGAAGAGACCCAGTACTTC; cdr3_aa: CASSEATSEETQYF
v_call: TRBV6-5; j_call: TRBJ2-5; d_call: TRBD2; cdr3_length: 15; clone_size: few; cdr3_nt: TGTGCCAGCAGTGTGAGCGGGGGGAGAGGAGAGACCCAGTACTTC; cdr3_aa: CASSVSGGRGETQYF
v_call: TRBV20-1; j_call: TRBJ2-7; d_call: TRBD1; cdr3_length: 15; clone_size: -; cdr3_nt: TGCAGTGCTAGACCCGGAGGGACAGGGGCCTACGAGCAGTACTTC; cdr3_aa: CSARPGGTGAYEQYF
v_call: TRBV7-3; j_call: TRBJ2-1; d_call: -; cdr3_length: 13; clone_size: few; cdr3_nt: TGTGCCGGCAGCTTAGTCCAGGCCCATGAGCAGTTCTTC; cdr3_aa: CAGSLVQAHEQFF
v_call: TRBV27; j_call: TRBJ2-7; d_call: -; cdr3_length: 13; clone_size: -; cdr3_nt: TGTGCCAGCAGTTTAGCGGGGACAGTTGAGCAGTACTTC; cdr3_aa: CASSLAGTVEQYF
v_call: TRBV27; j_call: TRBJ1-6; d_call: -; cdr3_length: 14; clone_size: -; cdr3_nt: TGTGCCAGCACCGGGGGGGGTCTGGATTCACCCCTCCACTTT; cdr3_aa: CASTGGGLDSPLHF